The T cell receptor (beta chain) described here comes from a study of T cells in Graves' hyperthyroidism and ophthalmopathy. Background on the study: The blood sample was taken at first diagnosis, before treatment began.

The CDR3 regions of TCR beta were amplified from RNA transcripts. The primer set for the first-round RT-PCR of the TCR CDR3 was HTBI. Using its own MiXCR run on the multiplex PCR reads, TCRdb lists one record per CDR3 protein. The table has roughly 500,000 distinct CDR3 sequences, around a quarter seen once; the top ten hold approximately 10%. Ophthalmopathy in the patients scored at least 3 on Clinical Activity Score and at least 4 on NOSPECS grade, lasting under 3 months. Regarding the study as a whole: The majority of expanded thyroid clonotypes above 0.001 also appeared in blood.

There are 14 residues in the CDR3. Germline values: CDR1 MNHNS, CDR2 SASEGT. The V end lost 8 bases, the J end lost 1 base, and 14 bases lay between the germline ends. With regard to this clonotype: The antigen is unknown.

Sequencing used blood. This clonotype was obtained from a woman aged 30 to 39 with Graves' ophthalmopathy. The chain combines TRBV6-1 with TRBJ1-1, with a tentative D call TRBD1 (5 bases). CDR3 DNA sequence: TGTGCCAGCTTCTGGGGGTCCAAGAACACTGAAGCTTTCTTT. Translation: CASFWGSKNTEAFF.